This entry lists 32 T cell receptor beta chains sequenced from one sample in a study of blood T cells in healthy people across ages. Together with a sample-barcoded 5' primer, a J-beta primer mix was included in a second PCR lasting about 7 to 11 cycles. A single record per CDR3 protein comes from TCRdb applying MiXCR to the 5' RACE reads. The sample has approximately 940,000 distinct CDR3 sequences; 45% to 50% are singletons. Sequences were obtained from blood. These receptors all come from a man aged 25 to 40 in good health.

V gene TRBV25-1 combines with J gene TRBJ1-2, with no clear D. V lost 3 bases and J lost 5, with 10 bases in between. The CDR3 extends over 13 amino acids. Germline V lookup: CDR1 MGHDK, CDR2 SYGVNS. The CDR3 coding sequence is TGTGCCAGCAGTGACTCGACCACATATGGCTACACCTTC. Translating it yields CASSDSTTYGYTF.

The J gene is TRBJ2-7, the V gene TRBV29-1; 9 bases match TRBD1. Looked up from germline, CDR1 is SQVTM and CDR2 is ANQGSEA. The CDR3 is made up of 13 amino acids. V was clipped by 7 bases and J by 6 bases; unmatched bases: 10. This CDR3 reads CSALPGQGREQYF. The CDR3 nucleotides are TGCAGCGCCCTTCCGGGACAGGGCCGCGAGCAGTACTTC.

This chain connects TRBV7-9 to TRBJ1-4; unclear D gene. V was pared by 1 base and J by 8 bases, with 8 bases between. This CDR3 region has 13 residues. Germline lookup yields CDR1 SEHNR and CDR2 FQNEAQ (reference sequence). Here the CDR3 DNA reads TGTGCCAGCAGCTTAGTAAGGGTCGAAAAACTGTTTTTT. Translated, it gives CASSLVRVEKLFF.

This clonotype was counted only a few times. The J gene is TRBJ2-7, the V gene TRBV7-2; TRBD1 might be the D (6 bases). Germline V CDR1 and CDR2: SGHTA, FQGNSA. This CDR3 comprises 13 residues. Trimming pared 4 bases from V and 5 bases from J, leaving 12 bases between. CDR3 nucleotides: TGTGCCAGCAGCTCGACCTGGACAGACGAGCAGTACTTC. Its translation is CASSSTWTDEQYF.

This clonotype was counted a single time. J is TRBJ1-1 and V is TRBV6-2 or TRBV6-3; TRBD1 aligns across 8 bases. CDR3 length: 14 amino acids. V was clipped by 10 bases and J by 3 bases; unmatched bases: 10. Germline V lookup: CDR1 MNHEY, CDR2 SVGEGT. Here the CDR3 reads CATLRRGPDTEAFF. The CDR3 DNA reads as TGTGCCACTCTGCGCAGGGGGCCGGACACTGAAGCTTTCTTT.

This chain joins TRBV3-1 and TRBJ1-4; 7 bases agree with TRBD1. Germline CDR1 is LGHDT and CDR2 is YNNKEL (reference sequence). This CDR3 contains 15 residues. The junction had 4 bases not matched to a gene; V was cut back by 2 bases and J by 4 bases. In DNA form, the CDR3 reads TGTGCCAGCAGCCAACGAACAGGGGATAATGAAAAACTGTTTTTT. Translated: CASSQRTGDNEKLFF.

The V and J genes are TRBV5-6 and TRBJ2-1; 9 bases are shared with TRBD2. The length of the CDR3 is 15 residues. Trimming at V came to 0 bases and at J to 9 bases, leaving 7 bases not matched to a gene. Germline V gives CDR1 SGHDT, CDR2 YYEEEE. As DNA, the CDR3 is TGTGCCAGCAGCTTGGGCGGGGGGGTGATCGGTGAGCAGTTCTTC. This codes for CASSLGGGVIGEQFF.

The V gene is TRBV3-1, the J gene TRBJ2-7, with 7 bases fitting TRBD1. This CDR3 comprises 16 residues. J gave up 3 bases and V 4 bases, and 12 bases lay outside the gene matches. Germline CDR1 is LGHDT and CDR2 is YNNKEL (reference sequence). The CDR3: CASSLNRDSGYYEQYF. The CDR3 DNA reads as TGTGCCAGCAGCCTAAACCGGGACAGCGGCTACTACGAGCAGTACTTC.

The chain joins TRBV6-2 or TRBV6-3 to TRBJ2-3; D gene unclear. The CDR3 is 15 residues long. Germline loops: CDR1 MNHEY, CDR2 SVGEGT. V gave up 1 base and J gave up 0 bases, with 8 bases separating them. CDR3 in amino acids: CASSYYGYSTDTQYF. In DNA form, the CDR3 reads TGTGCCAGCAGTTACTACGGGTATAGCACAGATACGCAGTATTTT.

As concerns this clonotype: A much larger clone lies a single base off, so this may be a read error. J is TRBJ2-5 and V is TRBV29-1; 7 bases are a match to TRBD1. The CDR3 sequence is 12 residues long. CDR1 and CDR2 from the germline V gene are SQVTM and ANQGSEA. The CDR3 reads CNVAQGEETQYF. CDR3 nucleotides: TGCAACGTTGCTCAGGGGGAAGAGACCCAGTACTTC.

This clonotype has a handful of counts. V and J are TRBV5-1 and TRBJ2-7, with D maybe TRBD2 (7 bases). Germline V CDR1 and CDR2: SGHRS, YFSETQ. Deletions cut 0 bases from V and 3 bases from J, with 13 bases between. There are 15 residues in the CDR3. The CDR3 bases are TGCGCCAGCAGCTTGGTCCCAGGGGAGGGCTACGAGCAGTACTTC. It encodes CASSLVPGEGYEQYF.

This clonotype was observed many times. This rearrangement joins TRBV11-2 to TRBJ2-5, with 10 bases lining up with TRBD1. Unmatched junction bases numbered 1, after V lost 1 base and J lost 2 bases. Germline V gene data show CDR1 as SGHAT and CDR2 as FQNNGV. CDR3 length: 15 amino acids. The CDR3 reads CASSLGDRGQETQYF. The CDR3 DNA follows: TGTGCCAGCAGCTTAGGGGACAGGGGACAAGAGACCCAGTACTTC.

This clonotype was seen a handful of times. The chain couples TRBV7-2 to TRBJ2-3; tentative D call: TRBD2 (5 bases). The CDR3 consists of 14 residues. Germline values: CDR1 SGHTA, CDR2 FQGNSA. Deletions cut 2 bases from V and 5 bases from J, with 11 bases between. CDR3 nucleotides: TGTGCCAGCAGCTTACGGTCGGGGAGAGATACGCAGTATTTT. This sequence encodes CASSLRSGRDTQYF. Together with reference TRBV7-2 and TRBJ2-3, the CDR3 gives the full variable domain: GAGVSQSPSNKVTEKGKDVELRCDPISGHTALYWYRQSLGQGLEFLIYFQGNSAPDKSGLPSDRFSAERTGGSVSTLTIQRTQQEDSAVYLCASSLRSGRDTQYFGPGTRLTVL.

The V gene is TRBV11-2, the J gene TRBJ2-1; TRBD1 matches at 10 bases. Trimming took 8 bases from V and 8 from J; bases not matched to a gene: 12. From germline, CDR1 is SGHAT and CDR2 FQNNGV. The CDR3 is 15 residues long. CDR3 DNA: TGTGCCAGCGGGGAAGGGGACAGGGGATCCCATGAGCAGTTCTTC. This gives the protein CASGEGDRGSHEQFF.

The CDR3 protein is CASSLLESSGANVLTF. CDR3 nucleotide sequence: TGTGCCAGCAGCTTACTTGAAAGTTCTGGGGCCAACGTCCTGACTTTC. This chain connects TRBV7-9 to TRBJ2-6; D gene ambiguous. The germline CDR1 and CDR2 sequences are SEHNR and FQNEAQ (reference sequence). CDR3 size: 16 residues. Trimming shortened V by 2 bases and J by 1 base, and 9 bases separated the two germline ends.

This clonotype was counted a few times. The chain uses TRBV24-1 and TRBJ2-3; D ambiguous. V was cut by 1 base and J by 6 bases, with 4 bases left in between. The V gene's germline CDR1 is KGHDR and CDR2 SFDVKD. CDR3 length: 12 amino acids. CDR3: CATSDFPDTQYF. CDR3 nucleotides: TGTGCCACCAGTGATTTTCCGGATACGCAGTATTTT.

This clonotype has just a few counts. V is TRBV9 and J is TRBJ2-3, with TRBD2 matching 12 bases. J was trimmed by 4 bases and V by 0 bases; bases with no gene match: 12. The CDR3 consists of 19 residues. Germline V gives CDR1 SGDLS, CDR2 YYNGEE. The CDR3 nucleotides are TGTGCCAGCAGCGTAGATCTGGCTAGCGGGGGGGCCGTCCCAGATACGCAGTATTTT. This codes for CASSVDLASGGAVPDTQYF.

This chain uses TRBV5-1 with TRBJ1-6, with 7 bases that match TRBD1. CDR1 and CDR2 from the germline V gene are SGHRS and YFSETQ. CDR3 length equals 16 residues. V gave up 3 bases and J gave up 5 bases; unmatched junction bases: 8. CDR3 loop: CASSSRQGSDNSPLHF. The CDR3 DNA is TGCGCCAGCAGCTCCAGACAGGGTAGTGATAATTCACCCCTCCACTTT.

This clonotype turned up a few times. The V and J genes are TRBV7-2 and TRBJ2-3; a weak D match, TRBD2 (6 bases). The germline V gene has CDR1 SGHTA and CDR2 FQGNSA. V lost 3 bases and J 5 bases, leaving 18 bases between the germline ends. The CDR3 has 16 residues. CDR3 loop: CASSFRETARGDTQYF. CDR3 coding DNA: TGTGCCAGCAGCTTCCGCGAGACAGCGCGGGGAGATACGCAGTATTTT. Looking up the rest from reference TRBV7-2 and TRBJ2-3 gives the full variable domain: GAGVSQSPSNKVTEKGKDVELRCDPISGHTALYWYRQSLGQGLEFLIYFQGNSAPDKSGLPSDRFSAERTGGSVSTLTIQRTQQEDSAVYLCASSFRETARGDTQYFGPGTRLTVL.

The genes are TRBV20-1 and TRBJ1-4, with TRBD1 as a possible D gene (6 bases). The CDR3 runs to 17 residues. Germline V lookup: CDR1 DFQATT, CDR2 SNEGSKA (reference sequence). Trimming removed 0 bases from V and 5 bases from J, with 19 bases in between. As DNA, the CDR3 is TGCAGTGCTAGAGATGGCCCACCGAGGGGGGAGAATGAAAAACTGTTTTTT. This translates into CSARDGPPRGENEKLFF.

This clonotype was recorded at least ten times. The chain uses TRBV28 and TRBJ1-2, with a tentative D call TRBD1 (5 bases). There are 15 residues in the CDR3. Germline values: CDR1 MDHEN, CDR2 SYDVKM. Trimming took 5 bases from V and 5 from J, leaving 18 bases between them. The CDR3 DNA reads TGTGCCAGCAGTCTGTTGGGAGGGGAGCGTTATGGCTACACCTTC. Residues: CASSLLGGERYGYTF.

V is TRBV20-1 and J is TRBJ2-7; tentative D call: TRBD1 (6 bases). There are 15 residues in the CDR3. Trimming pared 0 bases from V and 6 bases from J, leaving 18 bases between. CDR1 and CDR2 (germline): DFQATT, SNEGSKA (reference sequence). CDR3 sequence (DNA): TGCAGTGCTAGAGATACCCCACAGGGTAGAACCGAGCAGTACTTC. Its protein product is CSARDTPQGRTEQYF.

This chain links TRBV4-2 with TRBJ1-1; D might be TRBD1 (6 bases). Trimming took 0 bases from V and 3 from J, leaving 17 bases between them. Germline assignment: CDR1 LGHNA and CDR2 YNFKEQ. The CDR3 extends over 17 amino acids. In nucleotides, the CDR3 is TGTGCCAGCAGCCAAGATGGAAGGGGGGTCTTCTACACTGAAGCTTTCTTT. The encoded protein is CASSQDGRGVFYTEAFF.

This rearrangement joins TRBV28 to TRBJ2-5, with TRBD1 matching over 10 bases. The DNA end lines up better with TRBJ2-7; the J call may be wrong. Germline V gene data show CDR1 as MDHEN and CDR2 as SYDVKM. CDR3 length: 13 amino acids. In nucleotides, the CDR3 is TGTGCCAGCGGTAGACAGGGGGCTAACGAGCAGTACTTC. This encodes CASGRQGANEQYF.

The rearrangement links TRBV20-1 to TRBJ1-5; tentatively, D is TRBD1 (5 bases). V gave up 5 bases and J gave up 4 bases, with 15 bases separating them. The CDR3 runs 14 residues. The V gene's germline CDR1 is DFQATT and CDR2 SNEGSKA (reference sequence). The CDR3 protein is CSAGGSARNQPQHF. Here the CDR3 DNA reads TGCAGTGCTGGGGGTTCTGCTAGGAATCAGCCCCAGCATTTT.

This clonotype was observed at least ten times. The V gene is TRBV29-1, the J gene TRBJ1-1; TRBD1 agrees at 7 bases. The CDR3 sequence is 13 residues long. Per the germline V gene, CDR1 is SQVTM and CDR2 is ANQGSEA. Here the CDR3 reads CTGLEGANTEAFF. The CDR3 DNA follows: TGCACCGGATTGGAGGGGGCGAACACTGAAGCTTTCTTT.

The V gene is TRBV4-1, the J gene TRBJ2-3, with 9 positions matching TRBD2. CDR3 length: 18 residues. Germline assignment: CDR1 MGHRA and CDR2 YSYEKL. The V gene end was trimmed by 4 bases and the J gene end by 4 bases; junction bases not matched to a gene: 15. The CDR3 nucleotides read TGCGCCAGCAGCCTCAGGACTAGCGACGCAAACCGGGCAGATACGCAGTATTTT. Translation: CASSLRTSDANRADTQYF.

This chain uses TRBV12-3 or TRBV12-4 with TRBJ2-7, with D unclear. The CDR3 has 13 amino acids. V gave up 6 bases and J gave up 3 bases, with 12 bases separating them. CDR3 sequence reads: CASRSAVNYEQYF. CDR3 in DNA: TGTGCCAGCAGGAGTGCTGTGAACTACGAGCAGTACTTC.

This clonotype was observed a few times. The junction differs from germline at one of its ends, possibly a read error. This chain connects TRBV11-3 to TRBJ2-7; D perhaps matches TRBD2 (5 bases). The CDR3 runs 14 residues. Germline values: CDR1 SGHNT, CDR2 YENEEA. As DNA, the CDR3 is TGTGCCAGCAGCTTAGAAGGGAGCTCCAACGAGCAGTACTTC. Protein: CASSLEGSSNEQYF.

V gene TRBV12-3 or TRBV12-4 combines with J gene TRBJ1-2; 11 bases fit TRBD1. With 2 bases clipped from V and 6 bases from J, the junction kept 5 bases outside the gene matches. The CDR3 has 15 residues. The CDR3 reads CASSLWTGGPHGYTF. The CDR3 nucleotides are TGTGCCAGCAGTTTATGGACAGGGGGCCCACATGGCTACACCTTC.

In nucleotides, the CDR3 is TGCAGTGCTAGAGATTTAGGCTTTGGCGGAAAGAGCTCCTACGAGCAGTACTTC. Its protein product is CSARDLGFGGKSSYEQYF. V is TRBV20-1 and J is TRBJ2-7; D remains ambiguous. V lost 0 bases, J lost 0 bases, and 21 bases lay in between. Per the germline V gene, CDR1 is DFQATT and CDR2 is SNEGSKA (reference sequence). The CDR3 covers 18 residues.

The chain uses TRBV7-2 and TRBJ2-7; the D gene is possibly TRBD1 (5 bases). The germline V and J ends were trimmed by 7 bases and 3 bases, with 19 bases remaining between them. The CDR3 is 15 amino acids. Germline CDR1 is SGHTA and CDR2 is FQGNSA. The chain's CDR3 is CASTFLPDRNYEQYF. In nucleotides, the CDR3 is TGTGCCAGCACCTTCCTGCCCGACAGAAACTACGAGCAGTACTTC.